These 4 T cell receptor beta chains were sequenced from one sample in a study of shared clonotypes between healthy human individuals (dated by TCRdb to 2020 to 2022). Preparation of the library involved the immunoSEQ multiplex PCR assay. TCRdb took this table from immuneACCESS and kept in-frame rearrangements with V and J called. Such tables lack part of the clones; where checked against another copy, unresolved V genes explain under half of the gap, and the rest is unexplained. The sample table holds a few million clones, of which over 85% were seen once. Of the sample, 0.3% to 0.4% is held by the ten largest clones. The sample was naive CD4+ T cells from PBMCs. What the cell subset or site label conveys for this sample: CD45RA+ positively selected. These receptors were collected from a man aged 18 to 29 in good health. Some clones in this sample may be carry-over from other donors' samples.

This clone was counted once. The same CDR3 is also encoded by other DNA sequences in this sample. The chain combines TRBV18 with TRBJ1-5; D is possibly TRBD1 (6 bases). Trimming took 2 bases from V and 3 from J, leaving 11 bases between them. CDR1 and CDR2 (germline): KGHSH, LQKENI. CDR3 length equals 15 residues. The CDR3 bases are TGTGCCAGCTCACCATTACAGGGCCCCAATCAGCCCCAGCATTTT. Amino acids: CASSPLQGPNQPQHF.

The genes are TRBV28 and TRBJ2-3, with 11 bases identical to TRBD1. Germline loops: CDR1 MDHEN, CDR2 SYDVKM. The junction had 15 bases not matched to a gene; V was cut back by 4 bases and J by 0 bases. The CDR3 totals 20 residues. The CDR3: CASSWPYPDRGRISTDTQYF. DNA of the CDR3: TGTGCCAGCAGTTGGCCCTACCCGGACAGGGGGCGAATAAGCACAGATACGCAGTATTTT.

The chain recombines TRBV10-1 with TRBJ2-1; no clear D. V lost 3 bases and J 7 bases, leaving 10 bases between the germline ends. This CDR3 is built from 13 residues. From germline, CDR1 is WNHNN and CDR2 SYGVQD (reference sequence). CDR3: CASSDPAINEQFF. CDR3 nucleotide sequence: TGCGCCAGCAGTGACCCCGCCATAAATGAGCAGTTCTTC.

Concerning this clone: The sample carries other DNA sequences with the same CDR3. The chain is built from TRBV7-2 and TRBJ2-2, with D tentatively TRBD1 (6 bases). The CDR3 has 16 residues. CDR1 and CDR2 (germline): SGHTA, FQGNSA. The ends were cut back, 1 base at V and 0 bases at J, with 9 bases in the middle. In DNA form, the CDR3 reads TGTGCCAGCAGCTTAGTCGGGACAACGAACACCGGGGAGCTGTTTTTT. Protein sequence: CASSLVGTTNTGELFF.